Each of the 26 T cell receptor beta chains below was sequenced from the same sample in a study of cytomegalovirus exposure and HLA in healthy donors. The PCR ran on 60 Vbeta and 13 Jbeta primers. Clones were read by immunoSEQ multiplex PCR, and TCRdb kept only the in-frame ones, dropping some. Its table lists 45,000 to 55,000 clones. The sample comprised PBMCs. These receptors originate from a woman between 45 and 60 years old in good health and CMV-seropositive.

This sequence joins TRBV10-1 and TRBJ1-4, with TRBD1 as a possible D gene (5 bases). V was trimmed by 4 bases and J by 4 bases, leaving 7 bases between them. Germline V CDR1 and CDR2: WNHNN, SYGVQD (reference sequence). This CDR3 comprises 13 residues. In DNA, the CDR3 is TGCGCCAGCAGTGGACAGCTTAATGAAAAACTGTTTTTT. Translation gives CASSGQLNEKLFF.

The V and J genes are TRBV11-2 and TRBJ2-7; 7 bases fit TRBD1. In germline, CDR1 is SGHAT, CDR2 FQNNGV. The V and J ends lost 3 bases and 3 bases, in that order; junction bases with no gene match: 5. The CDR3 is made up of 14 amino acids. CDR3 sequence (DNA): TGTGCCAGCAGCTTCCGGGACAGACTCTACGAGCAGTACTTC. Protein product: CASSFRDRLYEQYF.

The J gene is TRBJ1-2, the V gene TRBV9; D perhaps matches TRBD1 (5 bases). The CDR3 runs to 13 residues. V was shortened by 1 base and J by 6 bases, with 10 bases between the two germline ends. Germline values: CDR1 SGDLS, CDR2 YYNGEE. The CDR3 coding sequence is TGTGCCAGCAGCGTAAATCAGGGCAATGGCTACACCTTC. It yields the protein CASSVNQGNGYTF.

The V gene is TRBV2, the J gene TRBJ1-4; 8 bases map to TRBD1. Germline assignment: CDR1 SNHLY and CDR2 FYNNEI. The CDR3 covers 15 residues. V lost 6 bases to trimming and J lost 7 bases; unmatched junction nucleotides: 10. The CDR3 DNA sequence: TGTGCCAGCAGGACACAGGGGGTGGATGCTGAAAAACTGTTTTTT. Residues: CASRTQGVDAEKLFF.

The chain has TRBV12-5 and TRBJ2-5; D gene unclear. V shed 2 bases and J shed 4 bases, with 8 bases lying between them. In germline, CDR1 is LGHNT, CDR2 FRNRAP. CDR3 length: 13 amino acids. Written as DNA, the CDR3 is TGTGCTAGTGGTTTGAGGCTAGGAGAGACCCAGTACTTC. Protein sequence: CASGLRLGETQYF. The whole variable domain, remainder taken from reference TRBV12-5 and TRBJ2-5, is DARVTQTPRHKVTEMGQEVTMRCQPILGHNTVFWYRQTMMQGLELLAYFRNRAPLDDSGMPKDRFSAEMPDATLATLKIQPSEPRDSAVYFCASGLRLGETQYFGPGTRLLVL.

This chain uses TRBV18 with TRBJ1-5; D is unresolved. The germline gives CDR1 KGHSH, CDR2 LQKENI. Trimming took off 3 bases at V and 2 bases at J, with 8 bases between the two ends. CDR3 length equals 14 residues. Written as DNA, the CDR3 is TGTGCCAGCTCACCGGACGGGGGCAATCAGCCCCAGCATTTT. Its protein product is CASSPDGGNQPQHF.

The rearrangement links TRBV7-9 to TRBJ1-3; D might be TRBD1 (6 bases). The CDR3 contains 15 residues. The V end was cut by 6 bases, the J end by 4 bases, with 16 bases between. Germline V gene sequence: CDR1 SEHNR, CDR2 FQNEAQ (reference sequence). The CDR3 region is CASRSKETGGNTIYF. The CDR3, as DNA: TGTGCCAGCAGGTCCAAGGAAACAGGGGGAAACACCATATATTTT.

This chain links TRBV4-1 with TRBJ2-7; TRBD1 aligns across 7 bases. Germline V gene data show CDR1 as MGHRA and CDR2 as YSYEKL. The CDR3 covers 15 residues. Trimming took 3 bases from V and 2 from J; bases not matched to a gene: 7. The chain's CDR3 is CASSQGEQGAYEQYF. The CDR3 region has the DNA TGCGCCAGCAGCCAGGGGGAGCAGGGGGCCTACGAGCAGTACTTC.

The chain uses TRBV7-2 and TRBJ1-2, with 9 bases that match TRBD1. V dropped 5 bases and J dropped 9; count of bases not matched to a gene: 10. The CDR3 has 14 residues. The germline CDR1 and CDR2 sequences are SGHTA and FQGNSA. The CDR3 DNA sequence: TGTGCCAGCAGCAAGGACAGGGGTTTAGATAGCTACACCTTC. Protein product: CASSKDRGLDSYTF.

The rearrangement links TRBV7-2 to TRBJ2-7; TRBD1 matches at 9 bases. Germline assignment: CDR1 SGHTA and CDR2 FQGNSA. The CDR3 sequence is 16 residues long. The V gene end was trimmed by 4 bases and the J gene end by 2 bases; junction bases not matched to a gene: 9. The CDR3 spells CASSSYRDRATYEQYF. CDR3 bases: TGTGCCAGCAGCTCTTACCGGGACAGGGCCACCTACGAGCAGTACTTC.

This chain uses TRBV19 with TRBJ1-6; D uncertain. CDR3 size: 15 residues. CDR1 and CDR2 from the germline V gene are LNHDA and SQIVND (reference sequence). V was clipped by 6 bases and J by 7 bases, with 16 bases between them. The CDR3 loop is CASSGPPAANSPLHF. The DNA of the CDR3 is TGTGCCAGTAGCGGGCCTCCAGCGGCCAATTCACCCCTCCACTTT.

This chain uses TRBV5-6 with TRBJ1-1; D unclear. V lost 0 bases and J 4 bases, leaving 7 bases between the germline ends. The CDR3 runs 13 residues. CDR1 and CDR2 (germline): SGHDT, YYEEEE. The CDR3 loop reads CASSLGATTEAFF. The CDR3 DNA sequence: TGTGCCAGCAGCTTGGGGGCCACCACTGAAGCTTTCTTT. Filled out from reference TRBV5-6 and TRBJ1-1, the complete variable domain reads DAGVTQSPTHLIKTRGQQVTLRCSPKSGHDTVSWYQQALGQGPQFIFQYYEEEERQRGNFPDRFSGHQFPNYSSELNVNALLLGDSALYLCASSLGATTEAFFGQGTRLTVV.

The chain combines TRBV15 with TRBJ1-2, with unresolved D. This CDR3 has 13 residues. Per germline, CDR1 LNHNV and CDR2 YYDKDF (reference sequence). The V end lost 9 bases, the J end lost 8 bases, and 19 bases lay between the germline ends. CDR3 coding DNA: TGTGCCACGAGCCCCCCCTGGGGAGAGGGCTACACCTTC. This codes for CATSPPWGEGYTF.

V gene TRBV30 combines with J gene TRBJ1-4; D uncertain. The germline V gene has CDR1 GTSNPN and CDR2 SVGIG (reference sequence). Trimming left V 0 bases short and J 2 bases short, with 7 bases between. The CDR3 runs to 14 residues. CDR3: CAWSVRVTNEKLFF. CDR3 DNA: TGTGCCTGGAGTGTTCGGGTCACTAATGAAAAACTGTTTTTT.

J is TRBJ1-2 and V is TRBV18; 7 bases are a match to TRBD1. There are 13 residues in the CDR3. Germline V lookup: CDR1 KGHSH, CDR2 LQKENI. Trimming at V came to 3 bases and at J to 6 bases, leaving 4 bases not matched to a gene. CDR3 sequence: CASSPNTGDGYTF. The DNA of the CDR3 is TGTGCCAGCTCACCGAATACAGGGGATGGCTACACCTTC.

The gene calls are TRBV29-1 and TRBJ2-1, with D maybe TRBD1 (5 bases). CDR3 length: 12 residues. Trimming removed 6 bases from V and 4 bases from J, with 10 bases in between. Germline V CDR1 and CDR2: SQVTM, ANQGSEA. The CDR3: CSVPQGYNEQFF. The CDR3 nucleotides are TGCAGCGTGCCCCAGGGTTACAATGAGCAGTTCTTC.

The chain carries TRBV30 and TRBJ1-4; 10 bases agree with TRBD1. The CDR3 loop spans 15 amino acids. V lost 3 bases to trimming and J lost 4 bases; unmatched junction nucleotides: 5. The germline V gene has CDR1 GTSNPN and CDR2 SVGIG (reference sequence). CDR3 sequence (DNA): TGTGCCTGGAGGACAGGGGGCTTTTATAATGAAAAACTGTTTTTT. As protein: CAWRTGGFYNEKLFF. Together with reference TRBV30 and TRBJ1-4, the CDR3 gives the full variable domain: SQTIHQWPATLVQPVGSPLSLECTVEGTSNPNLYWYRQAAGRGLQLLFYSVGIGQISSEVPQNLSASRPQDRQFILSSKKLLLSDSGFYLCAWRTGGFYNEKLFFGSGTQLSVL.

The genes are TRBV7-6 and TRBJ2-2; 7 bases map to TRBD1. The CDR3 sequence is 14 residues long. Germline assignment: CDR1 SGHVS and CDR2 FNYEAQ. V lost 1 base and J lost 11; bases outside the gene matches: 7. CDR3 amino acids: CASSLGGTAFELFF. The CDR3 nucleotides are TGTGCCAGCAGCTTAGGGGGGACAGCCTTTGAGCTGTTTTTT.

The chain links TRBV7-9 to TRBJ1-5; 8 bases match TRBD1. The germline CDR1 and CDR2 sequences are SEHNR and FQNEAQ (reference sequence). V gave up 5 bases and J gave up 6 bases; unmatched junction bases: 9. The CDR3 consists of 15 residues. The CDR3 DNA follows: TGTGCCAGCAGCCCGGGACAGGCCAAGGGTCAGCCCCAGCATTTT. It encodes CASSPGQAKGQPQHF.

The CDR3 nucleotides read TGTGCCAGCAGCGTAGGGGACAGGGGCAAAACCCAGTACTTC. It yields the protein CASSVGDRGKTQYF. V and J are TRBV9 and TRBJ2-5; 10 nucleotides line up with TRBD1. This CDR3 is built from 14 residues. The germline gives CDR1 SGDLS, CDR2 YYNGEE. V trimming: 0 bases; J trimming: 8 bases; junction bases outside the gene matches: 4.

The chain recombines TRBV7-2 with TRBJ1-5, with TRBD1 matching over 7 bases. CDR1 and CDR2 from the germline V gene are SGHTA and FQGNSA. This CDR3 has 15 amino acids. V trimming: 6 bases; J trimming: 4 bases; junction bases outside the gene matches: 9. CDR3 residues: CASSLASTGNQPQHF. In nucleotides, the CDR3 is TGTGCCAGCAGTCTGGCGTCGACAGGGAATCAGCCCCAGCATTTT.

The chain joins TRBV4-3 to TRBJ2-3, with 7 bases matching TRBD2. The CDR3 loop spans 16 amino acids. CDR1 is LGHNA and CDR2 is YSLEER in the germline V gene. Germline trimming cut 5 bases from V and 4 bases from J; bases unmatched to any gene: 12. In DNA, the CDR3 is TGCGCCAGCAGCGTGAATATCCGGGGGAGGGCAGATACGCAGTATTTT. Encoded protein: CASSVNIRGRADTQYF.

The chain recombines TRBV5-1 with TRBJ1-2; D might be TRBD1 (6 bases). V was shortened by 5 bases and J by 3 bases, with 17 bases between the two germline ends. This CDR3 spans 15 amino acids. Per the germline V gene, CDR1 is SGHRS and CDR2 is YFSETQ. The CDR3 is CASSSFGQTDYGYTF. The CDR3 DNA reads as TGCGCCAGCAGTTCTTTTGGACAGACAGACTATGGCTACACCTTC.

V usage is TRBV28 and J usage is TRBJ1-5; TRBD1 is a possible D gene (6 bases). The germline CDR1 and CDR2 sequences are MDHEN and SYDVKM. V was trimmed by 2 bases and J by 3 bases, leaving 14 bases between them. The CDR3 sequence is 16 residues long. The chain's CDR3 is CASSLDRAGANQPQHF. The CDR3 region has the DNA TGTGCCAGCAGTTTAGACCGGGCGGGGGCCAATCAGCCCCAGCATTTT. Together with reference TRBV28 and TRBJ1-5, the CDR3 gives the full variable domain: DVKVTQSSRYLVKRTGEKVFLECVQDMDHENMFWYRQDPGLGLRLIYFSYDVKMKEKGDIPEGYSVSREKKERFSLILESASTNQTSMYLCASSLDRAGANQPQHFGDGTRLSIL.

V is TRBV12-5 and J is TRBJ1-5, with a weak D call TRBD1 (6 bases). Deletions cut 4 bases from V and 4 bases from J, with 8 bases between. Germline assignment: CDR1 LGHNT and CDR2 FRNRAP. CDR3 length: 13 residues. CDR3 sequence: CASGYGQNQPQHF. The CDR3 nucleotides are TGTGCTAGTGGTTATGGACAGAATCAGCCCCAGCATTTT.

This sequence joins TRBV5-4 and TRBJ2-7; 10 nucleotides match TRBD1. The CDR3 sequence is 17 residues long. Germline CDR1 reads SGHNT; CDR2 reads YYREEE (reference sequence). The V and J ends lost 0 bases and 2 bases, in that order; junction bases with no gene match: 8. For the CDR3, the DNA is TGTGCCAGCAGCTTGGCTGCCGGGACAGGGGTGGCCTACGAGCAGTACTTC. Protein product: CASSLAAGTGVAYEQYF.